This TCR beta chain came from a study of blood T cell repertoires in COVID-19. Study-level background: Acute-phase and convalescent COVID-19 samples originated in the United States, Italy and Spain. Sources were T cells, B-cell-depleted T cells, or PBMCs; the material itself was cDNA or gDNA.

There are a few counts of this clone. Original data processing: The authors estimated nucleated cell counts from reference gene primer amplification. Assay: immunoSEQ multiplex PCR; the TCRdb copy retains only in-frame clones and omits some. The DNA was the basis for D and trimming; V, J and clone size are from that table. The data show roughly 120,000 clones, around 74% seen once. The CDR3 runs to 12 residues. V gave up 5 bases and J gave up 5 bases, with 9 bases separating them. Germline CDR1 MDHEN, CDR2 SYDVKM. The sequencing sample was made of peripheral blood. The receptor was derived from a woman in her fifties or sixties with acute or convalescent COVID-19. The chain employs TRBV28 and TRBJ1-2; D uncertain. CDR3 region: CASSNNEYGYTF. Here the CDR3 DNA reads TGTGCCAGCAGTAACAATGAATATGGCTACACCTTC.